The clone carrying this T cell receptor beta chain was counted at least ten times. At the time of active disease, bone marrow was collected from every patient. Molecular barcoded adaptors covering alpha/delta and beta/gamma chains were used on 400 to 450 ng RNA. TCRdb used MiXCR to reprocess the reads, holding one entry per CDR3 protein. The sample carries about 39,000 distinct CDR3 sequences, approximately 15% recorded once. With 7 bases removed from V and 0 bases from J, the gap between germline ends came to 12 bases. The CDR3 totals 15 residues. CDR1 is SNHLY, CDR2 FYNNEI, per germline. The record originates from a study of read filtering for tumor transcriptome and immune sequencing. About the research overall: About 8 patients were R-ISS I, more than 15 were R-ISS II, roughly 7 were R-ISS III.

The chain is built from TRBV2 and TRBJ2-2; D is undetermined. The sample taken for sequencing was a population of CD138-negative cells sorted from bone marrow. This TCR was sampled from a donor at least 40 years old with multiple myeloma. This chain's CDR3 is CASTKLGANTGELFF. The CDR3 DNA reads TGTGCCAGCACGAAGTTAGGAGCGAACACCGGGGAGCTGTTTTTT.